Ten or more counts support the clone carrying this TCR beta chain. TCRdb re-derived calls from the RT-PCR reads in MiXCR, one entry per CDR3 protein. Here the sample spans approximately 720,000 distinct CDR3 sequences, 12% to 15% being singletons. J gave up 5 bases and V 5 bases, and 14 bases lay outside the gene matches. This CDR3 has 15 residues. CDR1 is DFQATT and CDR2 is SNEGSKA in the germline V gene (reference sequence). This clonotype originated in a female donor in good health, serving as a healthy control. The gene calls are TRBV20-1 and TRBJ2-5, with 7 bases identical to TRBD2. Sequenced input: memory CD4+ T cells from blood. The CDR3 DNA follows: TGCAGTGCTCTGGGACTTGCGGGAGTCGGGGAGACCCAGTACTTC. Protein: CSALGLAGVGETQYF.